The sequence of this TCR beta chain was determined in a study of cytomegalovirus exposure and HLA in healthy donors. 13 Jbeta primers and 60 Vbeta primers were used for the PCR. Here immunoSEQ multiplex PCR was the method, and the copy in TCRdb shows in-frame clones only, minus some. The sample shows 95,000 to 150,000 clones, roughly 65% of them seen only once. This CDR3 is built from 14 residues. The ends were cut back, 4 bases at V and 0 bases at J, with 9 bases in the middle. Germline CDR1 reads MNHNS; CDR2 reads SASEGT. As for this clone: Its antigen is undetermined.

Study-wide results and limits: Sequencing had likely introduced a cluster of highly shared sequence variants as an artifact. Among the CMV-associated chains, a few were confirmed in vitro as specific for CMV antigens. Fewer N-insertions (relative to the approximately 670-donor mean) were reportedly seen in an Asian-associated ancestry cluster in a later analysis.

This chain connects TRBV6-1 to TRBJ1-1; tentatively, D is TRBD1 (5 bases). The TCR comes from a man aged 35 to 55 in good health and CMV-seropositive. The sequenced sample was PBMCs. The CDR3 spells CASSVQGMNTEAFF. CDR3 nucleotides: TGTGCCAGCAGTGTCCAGGGCATGAACACTGAAGCTTTCTTT.